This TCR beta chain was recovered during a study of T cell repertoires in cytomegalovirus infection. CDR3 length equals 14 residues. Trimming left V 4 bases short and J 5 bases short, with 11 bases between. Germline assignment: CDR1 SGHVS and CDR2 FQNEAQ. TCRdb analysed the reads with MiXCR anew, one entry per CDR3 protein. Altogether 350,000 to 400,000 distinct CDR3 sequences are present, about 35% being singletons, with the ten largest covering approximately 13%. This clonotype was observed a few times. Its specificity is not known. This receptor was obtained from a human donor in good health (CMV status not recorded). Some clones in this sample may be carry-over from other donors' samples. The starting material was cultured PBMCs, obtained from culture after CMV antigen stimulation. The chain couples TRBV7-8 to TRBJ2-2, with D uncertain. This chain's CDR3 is CASSYSLGTGELFF. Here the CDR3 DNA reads TGTGCCAGCAGCTACTCCCTGGGGACCGGGGAGCTGTTTTTT.